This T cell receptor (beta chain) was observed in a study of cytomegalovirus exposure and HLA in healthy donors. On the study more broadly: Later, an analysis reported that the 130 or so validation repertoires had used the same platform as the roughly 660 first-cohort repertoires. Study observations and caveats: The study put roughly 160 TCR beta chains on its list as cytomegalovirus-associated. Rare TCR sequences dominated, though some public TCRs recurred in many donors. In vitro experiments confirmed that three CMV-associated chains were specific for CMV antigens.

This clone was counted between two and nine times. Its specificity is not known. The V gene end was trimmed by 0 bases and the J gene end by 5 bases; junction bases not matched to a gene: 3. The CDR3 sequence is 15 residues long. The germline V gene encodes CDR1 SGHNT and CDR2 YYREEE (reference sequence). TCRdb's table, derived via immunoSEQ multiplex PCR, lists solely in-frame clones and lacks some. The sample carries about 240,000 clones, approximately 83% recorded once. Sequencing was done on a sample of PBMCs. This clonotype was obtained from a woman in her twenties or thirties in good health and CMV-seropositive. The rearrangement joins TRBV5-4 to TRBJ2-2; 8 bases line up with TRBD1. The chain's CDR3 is CASSLDRGKTGELFF. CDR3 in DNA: TGTGCCAGCAGCTTGGACAGGGGGAAGACCGGGGAGCTGTTTTTT.